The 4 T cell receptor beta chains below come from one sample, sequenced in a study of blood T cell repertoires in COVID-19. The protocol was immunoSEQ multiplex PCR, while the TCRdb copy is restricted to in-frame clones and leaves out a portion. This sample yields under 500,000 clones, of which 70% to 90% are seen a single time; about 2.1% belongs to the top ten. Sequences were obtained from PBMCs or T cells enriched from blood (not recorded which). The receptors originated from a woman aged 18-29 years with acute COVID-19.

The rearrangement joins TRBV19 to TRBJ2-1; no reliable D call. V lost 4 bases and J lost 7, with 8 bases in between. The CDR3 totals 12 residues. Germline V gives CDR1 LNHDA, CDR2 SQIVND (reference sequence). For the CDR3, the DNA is TGTGCCAGTAGTACCTACCCGAATGAGCAGTTCTTC. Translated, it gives CASSTYPNEQFF. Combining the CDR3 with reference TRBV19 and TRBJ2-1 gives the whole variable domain DGGITQSPKYLFRKEGQNVTLSCEQNLNHDAMYWYRQDPGQGLRLIYYSQIVNDFQKGDIAEGYSVSREKKESFPLTVTSAQKNPTAFYLCASSTYPNEQFFGPGTRLTVL.

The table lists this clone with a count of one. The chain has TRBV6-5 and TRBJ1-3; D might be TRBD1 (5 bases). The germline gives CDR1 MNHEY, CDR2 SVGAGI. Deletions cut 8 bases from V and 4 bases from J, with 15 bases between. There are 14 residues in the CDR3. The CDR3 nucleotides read TGTGCCAGCGTAGGGGTGTCCTCAGGAAACACCATATATTTT. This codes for CASVGVSSGNTIYF.

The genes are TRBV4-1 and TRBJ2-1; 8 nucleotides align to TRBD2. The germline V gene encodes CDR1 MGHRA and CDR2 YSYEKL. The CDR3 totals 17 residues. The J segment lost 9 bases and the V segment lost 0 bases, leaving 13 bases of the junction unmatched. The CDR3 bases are TGCGCCAGCAGCCAAGAAATCGGGACTAGGATCCGGGGTGAGCAGTTCTTC. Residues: CASSQEIGTRIRGEQFF.

CDR3 nucleotides: TGCGCCAGCAGGAAAGGACAGGGGGACACTGAAGCTTTCTTT. The encoded protein is CASRKGQGDTEAFF. This chain connects TRBV10-1 to TRBJ1-1; TRBD1 matches at 10 bases. The junction had 4 bases not matched to a gene; V was cut back by 6 bases and J by 3 bases. Per germline, CDR1 WNHNN and CDR2 SYGVQD (reference sequence). This CDR3 is 14 amino acids long.